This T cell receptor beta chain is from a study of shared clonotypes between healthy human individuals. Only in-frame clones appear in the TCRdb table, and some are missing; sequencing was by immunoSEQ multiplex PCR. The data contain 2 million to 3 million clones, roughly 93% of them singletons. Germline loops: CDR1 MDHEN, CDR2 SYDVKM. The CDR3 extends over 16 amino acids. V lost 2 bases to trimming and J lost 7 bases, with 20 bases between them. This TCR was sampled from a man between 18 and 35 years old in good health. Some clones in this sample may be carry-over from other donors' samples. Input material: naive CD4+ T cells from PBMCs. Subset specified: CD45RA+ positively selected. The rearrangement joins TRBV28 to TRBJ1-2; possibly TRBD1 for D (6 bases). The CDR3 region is CASSLAGDFASGGYTF. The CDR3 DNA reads TGTGCCAGCAGTTTAGCAGGGGATTTCGCCTCGGGTGGCTACACCTTC.